This TCR beta chain emerged from a study of blood T cell repertoires in COVID-19. The germline V and J ends were trimmed by 6 bases and 7 bases, with 19 bases remaining between them. CDR1 is MNHEY and CDR2 is SMNVEV in the germline V gene (reference sequence). The CDR3 sequence is 15 residues long. Profiled with immunoSEQ multiplex PCR; TCRdb holds only in-frame clones, not every one. The table shows 400,000 to 450,000 clones, with 89% occurring only once. This sequence was found in a woman between 35 and 50 years old with COVID-19, enrolled during active disease. The chain links TRBV27 to TRBJ2-1; possibly TRBD2 for D (6 bases). The sample consisted of peripheral blood. CDR3 coding DNA: TGTGCCAGCAGGGGGCGGAGGGGCAGAGGGAATGAGCAGTTCTTC. Amino acid sequence: CASRGRRGRGNEQFF.